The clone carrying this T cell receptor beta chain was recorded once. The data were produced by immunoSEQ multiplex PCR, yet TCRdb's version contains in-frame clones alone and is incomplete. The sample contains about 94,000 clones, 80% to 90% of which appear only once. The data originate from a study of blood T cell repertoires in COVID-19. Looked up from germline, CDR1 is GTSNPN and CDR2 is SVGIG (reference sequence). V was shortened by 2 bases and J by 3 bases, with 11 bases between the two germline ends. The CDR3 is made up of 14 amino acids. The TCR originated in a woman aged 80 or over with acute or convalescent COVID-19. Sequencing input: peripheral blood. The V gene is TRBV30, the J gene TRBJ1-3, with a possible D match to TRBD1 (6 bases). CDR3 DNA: TGTGCCTGGAGTACAGGGCTCGGTGGAAACACCATATATTTT. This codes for CAWSTGLGGNTIYF.